The 18 T cell receptor beta chains in this list originate from one sample, sequenced in a study of cytomegalovirus exposure and HLA in healthy donors. This PCR relied on a set of 60 Vbeta primers and 13 Jbeta primers. Repertoires were generated with immunoSEQ multiplex PCR, while TCRdb's copy carries only in-frame clones and drops some. The table lists 75,000 to 90,000 clones, roughly 79% of them singletons. The sequencing input was PBMCs. These receptors all stem from a male donor in good health and CMV-seropositive.

This chain joins TRBV4-1 and TRBJ2-2, with 7 bases identical to TRBD1. This CDR3 comprises 16 residues. Trimming removed 8 bases from V and 2 bases from J; junction bases left unmatched: 11. Germline-derived CDR1 and CDR2 are MGHRA and YSYEKL. The DNA for the CDR3 is TGCGCCAGCCGACGCGTAGGGGGCAAAAACACCGGGGAGCTGTTTTTT. Translated: CASRRVGGKNTGELFF.

The CDR3 region has the DNA TGTGCCAGCAGCCCGGGGACAGGCAATGAGCAGTTCTTC. It is translated as CASSPGTGNEQFF. J is TRBJ2-1 and V is TRBV5-4; 8 nucleotides line up with TRBD1. The germline V gene encodes CDR1 SGHNT and CDR2 YYREEE (reference sequence). With 4 bases clipped from V and 6 bases from J, the junction kept 3 bases outside the gene matches. The CDR3 consists of 13 residues. The variable domain in full, completed from reference TRBV5-4 and TRBJ2-1, reads ETGVTQSPTHLIKTRGQQVTLRCSSQSGHNTVSWYQQALGQGPQFIFQYYREEENGRGNFPPRFSGLQFPNYSSELNVNALELDDSALYLCASSPGTGNEQFFGPGTRLTVL.

The chain is built from TRBV7-8 and TRBJ2-3; D may be TRBD2 (5 bases). The CDR3 length is 14 residues. The germline CDR1 and CDR2 sequences are SGHVS and FQNEAQ. V dropped 4 bases and J dropped 1 base, with 9 bases sitting between them. As DNA, the CDR3 is TGTGCCAGCAGCTCGCGGGCTCGCACAGATACGCAGTATTTT. Its translation: CASSSRARTDTQYF. Complete variable domain (other parts from reference TRBV7-8 and TRBJ2-3): GAGVSQSPRYKVAKRGQDVALRCDPISGHVSLFWYQQALGQGPEFLTYFQNEAQLDKSGLPSDRFFAERPEGSVSTLKIQRTQQEDSAVYLCASSSRARTDTQYFGPGTRLTVL.

Here the CDR3 reads CASSPMSGVSTDTQYF. Here the CDR3 DNA reads TGTGCCAGCAGCCCAATGTCCGGGGTGAGCACAGATACGCAGTATTTT. This chain uses TRBV11-2 with TRBJ2-3; D possibly corresponds to TRBD2 (5 bases). CDR3 size: 16 residues. Deletions cut 5 bases from V and 0 bases from J, with 15 bases between. The germline V gene has CDR1 SGHAT and CDR2 FQNNGV.

DNA of the CDR3: TGCGCCAGCAGCTCGATGGACGGGTCGGGGGGCTACACCTTC. Encoded protein: CASSSMDGSGGYTF. The chain has TRBV5-1 and TRBJ1-2, with D hard to call. Trimming cost V 3 bases and J 8 bases, with 17 bases left between them. The germline gives CDR1 SGHRS, CDR2 YFSETQ. This CDR3 is 14 amino acids long.

The rearrangement joins TRBV6-4 to TRBJ2-1; 13 positions match TRBD2. The CDR3 has 17 amino acids. The trim removed 7 bases at V and 7 bases at J, leaving 13 bases unmatched. The germline CDR1 and CDR2 sequences are MRHNA and SNTAGT. The CDR3 protein is CASNGTSGISERNEQFF. DNA for the CDR3: TGTGCCAGCAACGGGACTAGCGGGATCTCGGAAAGGAATGAGCAGTTCTTC.

The chain recombines TRBV18 with TRBJ1-1; D perhaps matches TRBD1 (5 bases). V was shortened by 2 bases and J by 1 base, with 11 bases between the two germline ends. This CDR3 has 15 amino acids. Germline lookup yields CDR1 KGHSH and CDR2 LQKENI. The CDR3 spells CASSPGSGPNTEAFF. DNA of the CDR3: TGTGCCAGCTCACCAGGATCAGGGCCGAACACTGAAGCTTTCTTT.

The chain combines TRBV9 with TRBJ2-7; 12 bases map to TRBD2. Trimming at V came to 4 bases and at J to 6 bases, leaving 8 bases not matched to a gene. The CDR3 runs 15 residues. Germline V gene lookup returns CDR1 SGDLS and CDR2 YYNGEE. The chain's CDR3 is CASSPPASGGVEQYF. DNA of the CDR3: TGTGCCAGCAGCCCACCCGCTAGCGGGGGGGTCGAGCAGTACTTC.

The chain is built from TRBV18 and TRBJ1-1; D gene ambiguous. The CDR3 consists of 17 residues. V was shortened by 0 bases and J by 8 bases, with 22 bases between the two germline ends. Germline CDR1 and CDR2: KGHSH and LQKENI. CDR3: CASSPPLGDGNHDEAFF. CDR3 nucleotide sequence: TGTGCCAGCTCACCACCCCTGGGAGACGGAAACCATGACGAAGCTTTCTTT. The complete variable domain, with remaining parts taken from reference TRBV18 and TRBJ1-1, reads NAGVMQNPRHLVRRRGQEARLRCSPMKGHSHVYWYRQLPEEGLKFMVYLQKENIIDESGMPKERFSAEFPKEGPSILRIQQVVRGDSAAYFCASSPPLGDGNHDEAFFGQGTRLTVV.

The genes are TRBV10-3 and TRBJ2-3, with D uncertain. Germline CDR1 ENHRY, CDR2 SYGVKD. Deletions cut 3 bases from V and 0 bases from J, with 7 bases between. The CDR3 is made up of 14 amino acids. As DNA, the CDR3 is TGTGCCATCAGTGATGAGTCTAGCACAGATACGCAGTATTTT. It yields the protein CAISDESSTDTQYF.

The chain joins TRBV2 to TRBJ2-5, with a possible D match to TRBD2 (6 bases). The CDR3 runs to 16 residues. Per the germline V gene, CDR1 is SNHLY and CDR2 is FYNNEI. Trimming took 11 bases from V and 2 from J, leaving 24 bases between them. The CDR3 DNA is TGTGCCGAGCAGTCCGAGGCTAGCGAGTATCAAGAGACCCAGTACTTC. Protein: CAEQSEASEYQETQYF.

The chain recombines TRBV5-1 with TRBJ2-5; perhaps TRBD2 as D (6 bases). Germline CDR1 is SGHRS and CDR2 is YFSETQ. The CDR3 spans 15 residues. V lost 3 bases, J lost 1 base, and 13 bases lay in between. CDR3 DNA: TGCGCCAGCAGCTGGGCCGGGACTTTCCAAGAGACCCAGTACTTC. Protein: CASSWAGTFQETQYF.

The rearrangement joins TRBV5-1 to TRBJ2-5, with no clear D. This CDR3 has 14 amino acids. Germline loops: CDR1 SGHRS, CDR2 YFSETQ. Trimming stripped 4 bases from V and 5 bases from J, with 15 bases between. CDR3 DNA sequence: TGCGCCAGCAGCATGAGACCCGAGGCGGAGACCCAGTACTTC. This sequence encodes CASSMRPEAETQYF.

The chain links TRBV7-7 to TRBJ2-7; no definite D call. The CDR3 loop spans 13 amino acids. Between the trimmed V and J ends, which lost 1 base and 6 bases, there was a span of 10 bases. CDR1 is SSHAT, CDR2 FNYEAQ, per germline (reference sequence). The DNA of the CDR3 is TGTGCCAGCAGCTTAGACGCAGGTGGCGAGCAGTACTTC. Translated, it gives CASSLDAGGEQYF.

This clone has just one count. The chain has TRBV9 and TRBJ1-1; D possibly corresponds to TRBD1 (6 bases). The CDR3 spans 14 residues. CDR1 and CDR2 from the germline V gene are SGDLS and YYNGEE. The ends were cut back, 1 base at V and 2 bases at J, with 9 bases in the middle. The CDR3 DNA reads as TGTGCCAGCAGCGTATCGGACAGAAACACTGAAGCTTTCTTT. This gives the protein CASSVSDRNTEAFF.

The gene calls are TRBV7-9 and TRBJ2-5, with D maybe TRBD2 (5 bases). CDR3 length: 15 amino acids. The V end lost 1 base, the J end lost 4 bases, and 13 bases lay between the germline ends. Looked up from germline, CDR1 is SEHNR and CDR2 is FQNEAQ (reference sequence). The chain's CDR3 is CASSLGRGFGETQYF. CDR3 DNA: TGTGCCAGCAGCTTAGGGAGAGGGTTTGGAGAGACCCAGTACTTC.

The genes are TRBV6-1 and TRBJ1-5; D may be TRBD1 (6 bases). The germline V gene has CDR1 MNHNS and CDR2 SASEGT. The CDR3 totals 15 residues. V was trimmed by 0 bases and J by 6 bases, leaving 12 bases between them. DNA for the CDR3: TGTGCCAGCAGTGAAGCCCTGGGGGCTGGTCAGCCCCAGCATTTT. Amino acid sequence: CASSEALGAGQPQHF.

V usage is TRBV6-4 and J usage is TRBJ2-7, with 8 bases matching TRBD1. The V segment lost 0 bases and the J segment 2 bases; nucleotides outside the gene matches: 15. CDR1 is MRHNA and CDR2 is SNTAGT in the germline V gene. This CDR3 has 19 residues. CDR3 in DNA: TGTGCCAGCAGTGACTCAAGGGGCTACGCCGGGACAGGACCCTACGAGCAGTACTTC. Protein product: CASSDSRGYAGTGPYEQYF.